The clone carrying this T cell receptor beta chain was detected many times. This entry comes from a study of molecular identifiers for immune sequencing clone quantification. There are 15 residues in the CDR3. The germline V and J ends were trimmed by 0 bases and 4 bases, with 10 bases remaining between them. Germline CDR1 SGDLS, CDR2 YYNGEE. Each CDR3 protein gets one entry after TCRdb re-called the PCR reads with MiXCR. Of hundreds of thousands of distinct CDR3 sequences in the sample, about 25% are singletons; the top ten hold about 0.84%. The clonotype originates from a human donor in good health. Some libraries in this study had Jurkat cell RNA spiked in. The rearrangement links TRBV9 to TRBJ2-2, with D hard to call. Sequences were obtained from naive CD8+ T cells from blood, with Jurkat cell RNA spiked in. The subset here: FACS-sorted CD8+CD4-CCR7+CD45RA+ naive T cells. The CDR3 sequence is CASSVASRPTGELFF. CDR3 coding DNA: TGTGCCAGCAGCGTAGCGAGTAGACCCACCGGGGAGCTGTTTTTT.